This T cell receptor beta chain was captured in a study of regulatory T cells in long-lasting Graves disease. This CDR3 contains 13 residues. Germline V gene sequence: CDR1 MDHEN, CDR2 SYDVKM. V lost 4 bases and J 2 bases, leaving 9 bases between the germline ends. Investigators prepared the TCR beta libraries by applying iRepertoire HTBI primers and Arm-PCR of CDR3 regions. TCRdb re-called the multiplex PCR reads with MiXCR, one entry per CDR3 protein. This table has some 320,000 distinct CDR3 sequences, about 18% appearing once. Time point described: newly diagnosed GD, antithyroid drugs for less than 3 months. There was RNA extracted from PBMCs, and the TCR library was made from it. There are many counts of this clonotype. What it binds is not known. Study conclusions and caveats: Preferential use of TRBV28, TRBJ1-2 and TRBJ2-5 was seen in persistent disease.

J is TRBJ2-7 and V is TRBV28; D is perhaps TRBD2 (5 bases). This specimen was peripheral blood mononuclear cells (PBMCs), taken at new diagnosis, from a patient treated with antithyroid drugs. The clonotype comes from a female donor with Graves disease. The CDR3 bases are TGTGCCAGCAGTTCTCCCGGGGCCTACGAGCAGTACTTC. This translates into CASSSPGAYEQYF.